This T cell receptor beta chain was recorded in a study of persistence of HIV-infected CD4 T cells. The wider study: A couple of participants gave one leukapheresis sample; others gave up to about 180 mL blood repeatedly.

Germline V CDR1 and CDR2: MNHEY, SVGAGI. The CDR3 runs 15 residues. Germline trimming cut 6 bases from V and 2 bases from J; bases unmatched to any gene: 4. Worth noting for this clone: Its antigen is unidentified.

An overlapping HIV-1 Gag peptide pool stimulated these cells at approximately 0.91 ug/peptide/mL. CD40L-negative CD69-negative CD45RO-high memory CD4+ T cells were sorted as populations depleted of antigen-responding cells. Sequencing used immunoSEQ version 4 in survey mode. Assay: immunoSEQ multiplex PCR; the TCRdb copy retains only in-frame clones and omits some. The table has about 40,000 clones, approximately 80% seen once. The V and J genes are TRBV6-5 and TRBJ2-1, with 10 bases fitting TRBD2. The receptor's source is an adult man with HIV who was CMV-seropositive. The source material was CD4+ T cells sorted from PBMCs after roughly 19-hour stimulation, sampled from a patient who received antiretroviral therapy. The CDR3 region has the DNA TGTGCCAGCAGCCTTCTAGCGGGGGCCTACAATGAGCAGTTCTTC. Amino acid sequence: CASSLLAGAYNEQFF.